In this sample, the clone carrying this T cell receptor (beta chain) turned up a few times. As it was prepared, the TCRbeta library received unique molecular identifiers. TCRdb itself ran the PCR reads through MiXCR, one entry per CDR3 protein. The sample holds hundreds of thousands of distinct CDR3 sequences, 8.5% to 10% seen once. The sample comes from a study of T-cell reconstitution after alpha-beta-depleted transplantation in children. There are 15 residues in the CDR3. V lost 0 bases and J 9 bases, leaving 20 bases between the germline ends. Germline-derived CDR1 and CDR2 are DFQATT and SNEGSKA (reference sequence).

The chain uses TRBV20-1 and TRBJ1-1; D is undetermined. The source material was PBMCs from the stem cell graft donor, sampled from the stem cell graft. The sequence derives from a human donor who donated a stem cell graft to a child with acute lymphoblastic leukemia. The CDR3 DNA is TGCAGTGCTAGAGATGTGGCAGACCATCGTAGGAAAGCTTTCTTT. Amino acid sequence: CSARDVADHRRKAFF.